These T cell receptor beta chains were read from a single sample in a study of CD8 T cells in Susac syndrome. MiXCR, run by TCRdb on the immunoSEQ multiplex PCR reads, gives a single entry per CDR3 protein. The profile shows approximately 150,000 distinct CDR3 sequences, around 92% of them singletons. The sequenced sample consisted of CD4+ T cells from PBMCs. Receptors were obtained from a human donor in good health. Both conserved end residues are part of each CDR3. The order of the fields is CDR3 protein, CDR3 DNA, J gene, D gene, clone size, V gene. A D gene is named only where the DNA matches it firmly. Clone size, where shown, is once, few, many, or a class for clones that have expanded.

CAWSPWGRELFF | TGTGCCTGGAGTCCGTGGGGCCGGGAGCTGTTTTTT | TRBJ2-2 | . | . | TRBV30
CASSFQQGDATNEKLFF | TGTGCCAGCAGCTTCCAACAGGGGGATGCAACTAATGAAAAACTGTTTTTT | TRBJ1-4 | TRBD1 | . | TRBV7-9
CASSLRKYSSDTQYF | TGTGCCAGCAGTTTACGGAAGTACAGTTCAGATACGCAGTATTTT | TRBJ2-3 | . | once | TRBV28
CSARDWTRDNEQFF | TGCAGTGCTAGAGATTGGACCAGAGACAATGAGCAGTTCTTC | TRBJ2-1 | . | . | TRBV20-1
CASSRDLAGVPDTQYF | TGTGCCAGCAGCCGAGATTTAGCGGGAGTCCCAGATACGCAGTATTTT | TRBJ2-3 | TRBD2 | . | TRBV7-3
CASSLEDIYYEQYF | TGTGCCAGCAGCTTAGAAGACATATACTACGAGCAGTACTTC | TRBJ2-7 | . | few | TRBV7-2
CASSLARRDEQYF | TGTGCCAGCAGCTTAGCGCGGCGAGACGAGCAGTACTTC | TRBJ2-7 | . | . | TRBV7-2
CSAPGLAGDTQYF | TGCAGTGCTCCGGGACTAGCGGGAGATACGCAGTATTTT | TRBJ2-3 | TRBD2 | . | TRBV20-1
CASSLQGDRTEAFF | TGCGCCAGCAGCTTACAGGGGGACAGGACTGAAGCTTTCTTT | TRBJ1-1 | TRBD1 | . | TRBV5-1
CASSLLGTGDYGYTF | TGTGCCAGCAGCCTACTAGGGACAGGGGACTATGGCTACACCTTC | TRBJ1-2 | TRBD1 | . | TRBV3-1
CASSPRQGESPLHF | TGTGCCAGCAGTCCCCGACAGGGCGAATCACCCCTCCACTTT | TRBJ1-6 | TRBD1 | once | TRBV9
CASSLAGQSAEAFF | TGTGCCAGCAGCTTGGCCGGACAGAGCGCTGAAGCTTTCTTT | TRBJ1-1 | . | . | TRBV7-9
CASSSDYRDQPQHF | TGTGCCAGCAGCTCCGATTACAGGGACCAGCCCCAGCATTTT | TRBJ1-5 | . | . | TRBV7-2
CAWSGVTLAKNIQYF | TGTGCCTGGAGTGGCGTCACCCTAGCCAAAAACATTCAGTACTTC | TRBJ2-4 | . | . | TRBV30
CASSWDRANTEAFF | TGTGCCAGCAGTTGGGACAGGGCGAACACTGAAGCTTTCTTT | TRBJ1-1 | TRBD1 | . | TRBV12-3/TRBV12-4
CSARAQLNTEAFF | TGCAGTGCTAGAGCACAGCTAAACACTGAAGCTTTCTTT | TRBJ1-1 | . | . | TRBV20-1
CASSLFASGDTQYF | TGTGCCAGCAGCCTTTTTGCCTCGGGTGATACGCAGTATTTT | TRBJ2-3 | . | . | TRBV7-8
CSAREFTDTQYF | TGCAGTGCTAGGGAGTTCACAGATACGCAGTATTTT | TRBJ2-3 | . | . | TRBV20-1
CASRGLSGANVLTF | TGTGCCAGTCGGGGCCTTTCTGGGGCCAACGTCCTGACTTTC | TRBJ2-6 | . | . | TRBV2
CASRDRAPLHF | TGTGCCAGCAGAGACAGGGCGCCCCTCCACTTT | TRBJ1-6 | TRBD1 | . | TRBV6-2/TRBV6-3
CASSLGAGGVDGYTF | TGCGCCAGCAGCTTGGGGGCAGGGGGCGTCGATGGCTACACCTTC | TRBJ1-2 | TRBD1 | . | TRBV5-1
CASGLVPGTNQPQHF | TGTGCTAGTGGTTTGGTACCGGGTACCAATCAGCCCCAGCATTTT | TRBJ1-5 | . | once | TRBV12-5
CASRMSGANTYEQYF | TGTGCCAGCAGAATGTCCGGGGCTAACACCTACGAGCAGTACTTC | TRBJ2-7 | . | . | TRBV6-5
CACTDRGLPYEQYF | TGTGCCTGTACAGACAGGGGATTACCCTACGAGCAGTACTTC | TRBJ2-7 | TRBD1 | . | TRBV30
CSARDLTSSGNTIYF | TGCAGTGCTAGAGATTTGACCAGCTCTGGAAACACCATATATTTT | TRBJ1-3 | . | . | TRBV20-1
CSAGDSRSYEQYF | TGCAGTGCCGGTGACTCTCGCTCCTACGAGCAGTACTTC | TRBJ2-7 | . | . | TRBV20-1
CSVEDSRTSGSSTDTQYF | TGCAGCGTTGAAGATTCCCGGACTAGCGGGTCCAGCACAGATACGCAGTATTTT | TRBJ2-3 | TRBD2 | . | TRBV29-1
CASSGTFNEQFF | TGTGCCAGCAGCGGGACTTTCAATGAGCAGTTCTTC | TRBJ2-1 | . | . | TRBV12-3/TRBV12-4
CASSKQGGSYEQYF | TGTGCCAGCAGCAAACAGGGAGGATCCTACGAGCAGTACTTC | TRBJ2-7 | . | . | TRBV21-1
CASSTGNEKLFF | TGTGCCAGCAGTACAGGGAATGAAAAACTGTTTTTT | TRBJ1-4 | . | . | TRBV5-4
CSVDPGGGASTEAFF | TGCAGCGTTGACCCCGGGGGGGGCGCGAGCACTGAAGCTTTCTTT | TRBJ1-1 | . | . | TRBV29-1
CASSSGLAGRGDTQYF | TGTGCCAGCAGCTCGGGACTAGCGGGGCGCGGAGATACGCAGTATTTT | TRBJ2-3 | TRBD2 | . | TRBV7-2
CSAREGTPQETQYF | TGCAGTGCTAGAGAAGGCACGCCACAAGAGACCCAGTACTTC | TRBJ2-5 | . | . | TRBV20-1
CSATSSGRTGELFF | TGCAGTGCTACCTCTAGCGGAAGGACCGGGGAGCTGTTTTTT | TRBJ2-2 | TRBD2 | once | TRBV20-1